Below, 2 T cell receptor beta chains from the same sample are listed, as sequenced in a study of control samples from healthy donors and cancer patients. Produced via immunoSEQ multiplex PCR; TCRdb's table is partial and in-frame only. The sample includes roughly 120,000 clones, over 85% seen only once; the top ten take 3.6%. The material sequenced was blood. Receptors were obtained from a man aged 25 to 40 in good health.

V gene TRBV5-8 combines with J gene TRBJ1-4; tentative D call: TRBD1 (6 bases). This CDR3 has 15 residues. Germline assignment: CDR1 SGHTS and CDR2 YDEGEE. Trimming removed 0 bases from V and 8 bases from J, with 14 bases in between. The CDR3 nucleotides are TGTGCCAGCAGCTTGGGACAGGCAGGTCACGAAAAACTGTTTTTT. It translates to CASSLGQAGHEKLFF.

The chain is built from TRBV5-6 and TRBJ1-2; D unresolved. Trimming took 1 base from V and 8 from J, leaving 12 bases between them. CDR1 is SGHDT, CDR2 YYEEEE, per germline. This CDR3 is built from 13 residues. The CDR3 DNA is TGTGCCAGCAGCTTGAGAGGGTCCCTGGGCTACACCTTC. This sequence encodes CASSLRGSLGYTF.